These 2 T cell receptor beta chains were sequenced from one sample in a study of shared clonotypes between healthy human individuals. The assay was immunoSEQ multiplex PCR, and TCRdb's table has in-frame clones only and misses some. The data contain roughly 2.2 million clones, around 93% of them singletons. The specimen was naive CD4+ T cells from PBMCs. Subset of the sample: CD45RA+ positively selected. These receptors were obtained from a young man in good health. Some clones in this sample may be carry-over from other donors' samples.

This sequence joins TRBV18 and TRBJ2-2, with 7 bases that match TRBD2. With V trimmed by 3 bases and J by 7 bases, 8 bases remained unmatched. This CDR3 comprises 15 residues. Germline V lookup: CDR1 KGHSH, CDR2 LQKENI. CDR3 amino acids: CASSPSPSGGGELFF. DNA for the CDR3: TGTGCCAGCTCACCGAGCCCTAGCGGAGGCGGGGAGCTGTTTTTT.

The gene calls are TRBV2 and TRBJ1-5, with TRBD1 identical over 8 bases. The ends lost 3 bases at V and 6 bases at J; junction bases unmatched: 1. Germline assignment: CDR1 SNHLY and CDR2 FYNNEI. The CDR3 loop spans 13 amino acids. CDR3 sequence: CASSDRGPQPQHF. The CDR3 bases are TGTGCCAGCAGTGACAGGGGGCCTCAGCCCCAGCATTTT.